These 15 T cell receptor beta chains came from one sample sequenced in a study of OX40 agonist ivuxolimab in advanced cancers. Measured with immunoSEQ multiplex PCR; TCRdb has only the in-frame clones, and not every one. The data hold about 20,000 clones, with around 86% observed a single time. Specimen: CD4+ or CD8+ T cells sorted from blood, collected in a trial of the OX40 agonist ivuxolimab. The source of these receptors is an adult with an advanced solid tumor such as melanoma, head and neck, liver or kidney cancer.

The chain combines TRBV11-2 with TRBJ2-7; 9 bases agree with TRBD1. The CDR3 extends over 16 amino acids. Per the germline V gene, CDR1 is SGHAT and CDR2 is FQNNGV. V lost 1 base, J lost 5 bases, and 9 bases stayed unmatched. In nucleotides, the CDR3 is TGTGCCAGCAGCTTAGTGGCTCGGACAGGGGCTAACGAGCAGTACTTC. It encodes CASSLVARTGANEQYF. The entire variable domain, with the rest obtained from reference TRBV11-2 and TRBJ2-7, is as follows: EAGVAQSPRYKIIEKRQSVAFWCNPISGHATLYWYQQILGQGPKLLIQFQNNGVVDDSQLPKDRFSAERLKGVDSTLKIQPAKLEDSAVYLCASSLVARTGANEQYFGPGTRLTVT.

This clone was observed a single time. This CDR3 reads CASTRQSVETQYF. The CDR3, as DNA: TGTGCCAGCACGAGGCAGTCTGTGGAGACCCAGTACTTC. V and J are TRBV6-6 and TRBJ2-5; D gene unclear. The length of the CDR3 is 13 residues. The germline V gene encodes CDR1 MNHNY and CDR2 SVGAGI (reference sequence). Deletions cut 7 bases from V and 5 bases from J, with 14 bases between.

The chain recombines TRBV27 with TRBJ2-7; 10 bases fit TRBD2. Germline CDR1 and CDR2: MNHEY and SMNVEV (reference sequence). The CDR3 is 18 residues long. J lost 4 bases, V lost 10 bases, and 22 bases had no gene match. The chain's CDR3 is CATMGPKPRTSGDYEQYF. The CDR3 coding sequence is TGTGCCACAATGGGCCCAAAACCCCGGACTAGCGGAGATTACGAGCAGTACTTC.

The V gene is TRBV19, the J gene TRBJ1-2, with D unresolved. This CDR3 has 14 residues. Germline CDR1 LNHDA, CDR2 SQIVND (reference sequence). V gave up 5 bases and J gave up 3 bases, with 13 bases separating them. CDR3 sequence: CASSDPWADYGYTF. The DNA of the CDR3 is TGTGCCAGTAGTGATCCATGGGCTGACTATGGCTACACCTTC.

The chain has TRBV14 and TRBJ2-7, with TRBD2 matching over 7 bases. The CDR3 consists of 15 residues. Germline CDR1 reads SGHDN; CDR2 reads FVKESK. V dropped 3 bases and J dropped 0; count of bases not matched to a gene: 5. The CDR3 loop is CASSQGGMPSYEQYF. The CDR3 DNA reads TGTGCCAGCAGCCAGGGAGGGATGCCCTCCTACGAGCAGTACTTC.

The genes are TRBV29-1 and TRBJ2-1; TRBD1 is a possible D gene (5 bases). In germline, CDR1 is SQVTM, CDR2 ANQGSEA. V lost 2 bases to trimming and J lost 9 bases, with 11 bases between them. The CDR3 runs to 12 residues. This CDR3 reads CSVELQDGEQFF. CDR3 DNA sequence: TGCAGCGTTGAACTACAGGACGGTGAGCAGTTCTTC.

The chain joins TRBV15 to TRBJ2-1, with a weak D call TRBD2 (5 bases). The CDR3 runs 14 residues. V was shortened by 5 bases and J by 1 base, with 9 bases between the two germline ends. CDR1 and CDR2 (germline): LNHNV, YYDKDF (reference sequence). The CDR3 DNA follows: TGTGCCACCAGCGGCGGGTCATCCTACAATGAGCAGTTCTTC. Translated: CATSGGSSYNEQFF.

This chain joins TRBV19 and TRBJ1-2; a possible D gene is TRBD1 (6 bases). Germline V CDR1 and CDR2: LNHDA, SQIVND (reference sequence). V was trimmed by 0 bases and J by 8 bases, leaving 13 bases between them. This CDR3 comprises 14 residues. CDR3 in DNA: TGTGCCAGTAGTATAGATTTGAGCAGGGGAGGCTACACCTTC. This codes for CASSIDLSRGGYTF.

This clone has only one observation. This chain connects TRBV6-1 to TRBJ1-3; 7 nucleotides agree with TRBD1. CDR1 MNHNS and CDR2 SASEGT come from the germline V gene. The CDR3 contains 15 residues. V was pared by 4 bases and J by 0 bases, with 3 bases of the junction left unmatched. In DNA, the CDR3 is TGTGCCAGCAGTGGAGACAGGGTCTCTGGAAACACCATATATTTT. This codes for CASSGDRVSGNTIYF.

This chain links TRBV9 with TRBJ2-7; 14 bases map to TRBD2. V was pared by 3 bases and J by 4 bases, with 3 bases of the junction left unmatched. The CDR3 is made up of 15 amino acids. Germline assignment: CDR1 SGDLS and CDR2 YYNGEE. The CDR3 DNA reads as TGTGCCAGCAGCGAGACTAGCGGGAGGGTATACGAGCAGTACTTC. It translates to CASSETSGRVYEQYF.

CDR3 nucleotide sequence: TGTGCCAGCAGCCTCGGGGTCGGTGGCACTGAAGCTTTCTTT. This translates into CASSLGVGGTEAFF. The V gene is TRBV7-5, the J gene TRBJ1-1. TRBV7-5 is annotated as a pseudogene. CDR3 length: 14 residues.

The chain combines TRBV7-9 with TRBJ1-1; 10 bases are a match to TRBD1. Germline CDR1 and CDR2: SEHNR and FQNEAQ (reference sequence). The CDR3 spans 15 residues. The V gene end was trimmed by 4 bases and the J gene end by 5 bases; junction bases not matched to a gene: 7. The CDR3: CASSWMDRGKTEAFF. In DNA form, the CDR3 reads TGTGCCAGCAGCTGGATGGACAGGGGGAAGACTGAAGCTTTCTTT.

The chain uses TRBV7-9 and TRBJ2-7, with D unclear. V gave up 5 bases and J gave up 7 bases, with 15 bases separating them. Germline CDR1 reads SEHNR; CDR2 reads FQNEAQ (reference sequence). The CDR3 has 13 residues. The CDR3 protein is CASSPSSVGEQYF. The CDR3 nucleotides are TGTGCCAGCAGCCCCTCCTCAGTGGGGGAGCAGTACTTC.

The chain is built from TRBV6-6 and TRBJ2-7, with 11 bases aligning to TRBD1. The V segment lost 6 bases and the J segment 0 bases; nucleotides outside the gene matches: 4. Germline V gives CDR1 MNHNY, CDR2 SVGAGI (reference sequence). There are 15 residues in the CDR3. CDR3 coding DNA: TGTGCCAGCAGACATGGGACAGGGGGCTCCTACGAGCAGTACTTC. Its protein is CASRHGTGGSYEQYF.

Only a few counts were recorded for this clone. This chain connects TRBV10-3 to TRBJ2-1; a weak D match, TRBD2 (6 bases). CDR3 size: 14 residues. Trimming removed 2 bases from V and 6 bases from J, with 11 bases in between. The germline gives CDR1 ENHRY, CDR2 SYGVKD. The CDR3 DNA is TGTGCCATCAGTGAGACTAGCCCGGTCAATGAGCAGTTCTTC. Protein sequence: CAISETSPVNEQFF.